Listed below are T cell receptor beta chains from one sample, sequenced in a study of blood T cells in healthy people across ages. TCRdb re-called the 5' RACE reads through MiXCR, storing one row per CDR3 protein. The data show around 1,800,000 distinct CDR3 sequences, 39% seen once. Sequenced: blood. The source is a human donor in good health. Both conserved end residues are trimmed from each CDR3. Not all rows give a size; the values are once, few, many and, for expanded clones, a class.

clone_size	v_call	j_call	cdr3_aa
-	TRBV29-1	-	SVEDYGEQY
-	TRBV12-3/TRBV12-4	TRBJ2-6	ASSPQGSGVNVLT
-	TRBV27	TRBJ2-1	ASSKGVTYNEQF
-	TRBV7-2	TRBJ1-3	ASSLESGNGNTIY
-	TRBV27	TRBJ1-4	ASSLVSGEEKLF
few	TRBV27	TRBJ1-2	ASSLKGHLNYGYT
few	TRBV29-1	TRBJ2-5	SVEGGGLTQY
-	TRBV4-2	TRBJ2-1	ASSQDMRGEDEQF
-	TRBV28	TRBJ1-4	ASSRSMGFNEKLF
few	TRBV6-2/TRBV6-3	TRBJ1-2	ASLSSFYGYT
-	TRBV7-3	TRBJ2-3	ASSLNTGSTDTQY
-	TRBV4-1	TRBJ2-7	ASSYGQGVYYEQY
-	TRBV27	TRBJ2-7	ASGEDYEQY
-	TRBV12-3/TRBV12-4	TRBJ1-5	ASGGGRDYQPQH
few	TRBV20-1	TRBJ2-7	SARGNWGIYEQY
many	TRBV9	TRBJ1-2	ASTLARESYGYT
few	TRBV7-2	TRBJ2-3	ASSNGGWDTQY
few	TRBV27	TRBJ2-1	ASSLRSGGAYNEQF
-	TRBV3-1	TRBJ1-1	ASSQGLWQNTEAF
few	TRBV29-1	TRBJ1-2	SVNRGQGVGYT
few	TRBV7-8	TRBJ2-7	ASSALGTGYEQY
few	TRBV7-2	TRBJ2-1	ASSLHRGGGYNEQF
few	TRBV15	TRBJ2-1	ATSRDPGSLYNEQF
-	TRBV12-5	TRBJ2-1	ASGFLDEQF
-	TRBV29-1	TRBJ1-2	SVDGVGPHGYT
-	TRBV10-3	-	AISELAGGETQY
once	TRBV28	TRBJ2-1	ASSLQYYNEQF
-	TRBV7-2	TRBJ1-1	ASSGEVEYEAF
-	TRBV7-9	TRBJ2-5	ASSWGPEETQY
-	TRBV2	TRBJ2-7	ASSEGTAGEQY
once	TRBV6-2/TRBV6-3	-	ASREPGRNIYEQY
few	TRBV7-2	TRBJ1-2	ASSLRSTNYGYT
-	TRBV4-3	TRBJ1-6	ASSPRQGVSSYNSPLH
many	TRBV5-8	TRBJ2-1	ASSGAPGTVTYNEQF
-	TRBV20-1	TRBJ2-3	SARLHFTDTQY
-	TRBV5-1	TRBJ2-1	ASSLVASAYNEQF